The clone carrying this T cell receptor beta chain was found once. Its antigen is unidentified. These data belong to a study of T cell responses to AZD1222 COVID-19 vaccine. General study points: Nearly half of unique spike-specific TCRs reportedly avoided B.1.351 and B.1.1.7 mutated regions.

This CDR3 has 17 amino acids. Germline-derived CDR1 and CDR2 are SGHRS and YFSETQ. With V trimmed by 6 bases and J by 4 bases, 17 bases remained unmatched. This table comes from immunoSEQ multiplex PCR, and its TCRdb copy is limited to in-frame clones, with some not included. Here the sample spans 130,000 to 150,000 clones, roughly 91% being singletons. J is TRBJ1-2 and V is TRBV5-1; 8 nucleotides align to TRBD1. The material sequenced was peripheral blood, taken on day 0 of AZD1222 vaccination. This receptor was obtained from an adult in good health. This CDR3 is CASIPEPLTGATYGYTF. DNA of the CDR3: TGCGCCAGCATCCCGGAGCCCCTGACAGGGGCCACCTATGGCTACACCTTC.